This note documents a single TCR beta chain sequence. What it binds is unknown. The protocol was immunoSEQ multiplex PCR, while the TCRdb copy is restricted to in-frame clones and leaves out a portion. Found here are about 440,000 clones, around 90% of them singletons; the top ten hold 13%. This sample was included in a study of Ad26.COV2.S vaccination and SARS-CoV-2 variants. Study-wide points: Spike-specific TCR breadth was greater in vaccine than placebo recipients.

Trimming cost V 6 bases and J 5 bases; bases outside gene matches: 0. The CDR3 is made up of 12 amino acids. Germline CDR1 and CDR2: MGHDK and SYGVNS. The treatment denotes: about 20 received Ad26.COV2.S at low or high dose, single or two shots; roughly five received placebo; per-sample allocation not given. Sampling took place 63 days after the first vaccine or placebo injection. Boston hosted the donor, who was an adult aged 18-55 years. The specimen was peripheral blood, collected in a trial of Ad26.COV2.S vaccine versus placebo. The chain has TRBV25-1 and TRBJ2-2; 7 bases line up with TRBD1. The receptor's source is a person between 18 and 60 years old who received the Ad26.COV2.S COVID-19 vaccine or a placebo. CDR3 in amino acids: CASRTGTGELFF. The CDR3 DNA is TGTGCCAGCAGGACAGGGACCGGGGAGCTGTTTTTT.